What follows is one TCR beta chain and its context. Its antigen is not known. Pooled together were second doses at about 4 or about 12 weeks. This sample is part of a study of T cell responses to AZD1222 COVID-19 vaccine. Some clones are missing from TCRdb's copy, which holds only in-frame ones; the method was immunoSEQ multiplex PCR. The table includes about 160,000 clones, under 95% detected once. V shed 0 bases and J shed 2 bases, with 5 bases lying between them. The CDR3 runs 13 residues. Germline V gene sequence: CDR1 GTSNPN, CDR2 SVGIG (reference sequence). The study, taken as a whole, reports: Nearly half of unique spike-specific TCRs reportedly avoided B.1.351 and B.1.1.7 mutated regions. Every sample of the repertoires postdated the peak T cell response. The donor cohort was predominantly white British with a female majority, and clonal diversity may have been underestimated.

The sample here was peripheral blood, taken 28 days after the second AZD1222 dose. J is TRBJ1-5 and V is TRBV30; D ambiguous. This clonotype originated in an adult who received the AZD1222 COVID-19 vaccine. The CDR3: CAWSVFGNQPQHF. The CDR3 DNA is TGTGCCTGGAGTGTATTTGGCAATCAGCCCCAGCATTTT.